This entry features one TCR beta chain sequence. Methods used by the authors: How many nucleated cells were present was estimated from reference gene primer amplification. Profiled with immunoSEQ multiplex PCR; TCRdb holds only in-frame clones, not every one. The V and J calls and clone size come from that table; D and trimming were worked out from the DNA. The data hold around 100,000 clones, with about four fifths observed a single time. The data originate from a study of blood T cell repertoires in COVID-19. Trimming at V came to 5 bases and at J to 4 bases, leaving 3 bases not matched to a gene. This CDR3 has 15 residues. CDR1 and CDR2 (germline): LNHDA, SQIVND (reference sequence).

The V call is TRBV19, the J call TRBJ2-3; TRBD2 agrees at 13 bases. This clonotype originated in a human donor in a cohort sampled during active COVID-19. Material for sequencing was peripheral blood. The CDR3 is CASSATSGGPDTQYF. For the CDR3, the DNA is TGTGCCAGTAGTGCGACTAGCGGGGGGCCAGATACGCAGTATTTT.